This T cell receptor beta chain came from a study of control samples from healthy donors and cancer patients. The V gene's germline CDR1 is SGHRS and CDR2 YFSETQ. The CDR3 has 12 residues. Trimming pared 2 bases from V and 2 bases from J, leaving 5 bases between. Produced via immunoSEQ multiplex PCR; TCRdb's table is partial and in-frame only. Its listing shows roughly 190,000 clones. This TCR was sampled from a woman aged 25 to 39 in good health. The chain is built from TRBV5-1 and TRBJ2-7; no definite D call. The sample comprised blood. The CDR3 region is CASSFNAYEQYF. CDR3 coding DNA: TGCGCCAGCAGCTTCAATGCCTACGAGCAGTACTTC.